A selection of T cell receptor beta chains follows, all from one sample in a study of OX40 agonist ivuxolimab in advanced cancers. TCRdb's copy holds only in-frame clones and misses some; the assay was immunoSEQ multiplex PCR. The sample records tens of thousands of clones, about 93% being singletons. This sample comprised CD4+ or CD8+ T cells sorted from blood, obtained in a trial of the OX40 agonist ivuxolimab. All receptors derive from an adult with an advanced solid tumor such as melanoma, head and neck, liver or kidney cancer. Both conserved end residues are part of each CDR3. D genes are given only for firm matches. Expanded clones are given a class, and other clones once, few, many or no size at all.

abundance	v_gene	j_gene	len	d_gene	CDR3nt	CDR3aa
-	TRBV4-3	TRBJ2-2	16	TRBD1	TGCGCCAGCAGCCAAGATCAGCACAGGGGGCCCGGGGAGCTGTTTTTT	CASSQDQHRGPGELFF
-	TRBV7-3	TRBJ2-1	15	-	TGTGCCAGCAGCCACGACGGGAGCTCCTACAATGAGCAGTTCTTC	CASSHDGSSYNEQFF
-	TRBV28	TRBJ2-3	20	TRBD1	TGTGCCAGCAGTTTCCCCATACCGTCAGACAGGGACGCCGACCCAGATACGCAGTATTTT	CASSFPIPSDRDADPDTQYF
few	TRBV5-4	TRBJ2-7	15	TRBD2	TGTGCCAGCAGCTTGGCCGTAGCGGGAATCTACGAGCAGTACTTC	CASSLAVAGIYEQYF
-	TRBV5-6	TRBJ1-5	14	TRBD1	TGTGCCAGCAGCCACAGGGGGCGGGTTCAGCCCCAGCATTTT	CASSHRGRVQPQHF
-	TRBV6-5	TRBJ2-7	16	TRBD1	TGTGCCAGCAGTTACTCGTTGACAGGGGGCCGCTACGAGCAGTACTTC	CASSYSLTGGRYEQYF
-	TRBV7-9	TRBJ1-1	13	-	TGTGCCAGCAGCCTGGCCGGAAGGGTTGAAGCTTTCTTT	CASSLAGRVEAFF
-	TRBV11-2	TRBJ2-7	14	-	TGTGCCAGCAGCACCCGTGGCAGCTTCTACGAGCAGTACTTC	CASSTRGSFYEQYF
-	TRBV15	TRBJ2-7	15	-	TGTGCCACCAGCAGGAAGTGGGGTCCCGCCGACGAGCAGTACTTC	CATSRKWGPADEQYF
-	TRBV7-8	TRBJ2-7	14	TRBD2	TGTGCCAGCAGCATAAGCGGGAGCTCCTACGAGCAGTACTTC	CASSISGSSYEQYF
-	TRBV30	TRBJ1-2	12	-	TGTGCCTCTACGACAGAACTCTATGGCTACACCTTC	CASTTELYGYTF
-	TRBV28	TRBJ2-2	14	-	TGTGCCAGCAGTTTACCTCCCCTAGGCGGGGAGCTGTTTTTT	CASSLPPLGGELFF
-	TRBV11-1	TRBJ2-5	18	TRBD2	TGTGCCAGCAGCTCCGGGGGTGTGTGGGCGGGAGTACGGGAGACCCAGTACTTC	CASSSGGVWAGVRETQYF
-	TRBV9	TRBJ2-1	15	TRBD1	TGTGCCAGCAGCGCGGGACAGGGCCCCTACAATGAGCAGTTCTTC	CASSAGQGPYNEQFF
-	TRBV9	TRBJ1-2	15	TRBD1	TGTGCCAGCAGCTCCCCAGCAGGGGGCAACTATGGCTACACCTTC	CASSSPAGGNYGYTF
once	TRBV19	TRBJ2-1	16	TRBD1	TGTGCCAGTAGTGTATGGACAGGGATTCTTGACAATGAGCAGTTCTTC	CASSVWTGILDNEQFF
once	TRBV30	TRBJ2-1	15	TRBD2	TGTGCCTGGAGGGGACTAGCGGGAGAGGTAAATGAGCAGTTCTTC	CAWRGLAGEVNEQFF
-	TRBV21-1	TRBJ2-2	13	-	TGTGCCAGCAGCAGTACAGGGCTCGGGGAGCTGTTTTTT	CASSSTGLGELFF
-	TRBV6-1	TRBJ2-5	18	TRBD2	TGTGCCAGCAGTGGGTGGACTAGCGGGAGGTGGGTACAAGAGACCCAGTACTTC	CASSGWTSGRWVQETQYF
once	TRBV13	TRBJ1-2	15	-	TGTGCCAGCAGCCCAAACGGGACACCCAAGGGGGGCTACACCTTC	CASSPNGTPKGGYTF
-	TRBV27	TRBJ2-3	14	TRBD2	TGTGCCAGCCACACTAGCGGGGTAACAGATACGCAGTATTTT	CASHTSGVTDTQYF
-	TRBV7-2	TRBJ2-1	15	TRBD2	TGTGCCAGCAGCCCTAGCGGGAGCTCCTACAATGAGCAGTTCTTC	CASSPSGSSYNEQFF
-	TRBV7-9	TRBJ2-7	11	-	TGTGCCAGCAGCTTTGGGGCGGAGCAGTACTTC	CASSFGAEQYF
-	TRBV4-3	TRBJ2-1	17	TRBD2	TGCGCCAGCAGCCAAGATCGAGTACTAGCGGGAGTCCATGAGCAGTTCTTC	CASSQDRVLAGVHEQFF
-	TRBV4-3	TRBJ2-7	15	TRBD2	TGCGCCAGCAGCCAAGATACTAGCGAGGCCTACGAGCAGTACTTC	CASSQDTSEAYEQYF
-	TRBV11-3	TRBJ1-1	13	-	TGTGCCAGCAGCCCCATTCCGGGGGCGGAAGCTTTCTTT	CASSPIPGAEAFF
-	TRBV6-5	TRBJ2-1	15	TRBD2	TGTGCCAGCAGTTACTTTAGTGGGAGGGGCAATGAGCAGTTCTTC	CASSYFSGRGNEQFF
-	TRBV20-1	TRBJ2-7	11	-	TGCAGTGCACCTAACTCCTACGAGCAGTACTTC	CSAPNSYEQYF
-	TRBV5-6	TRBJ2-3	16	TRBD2	TGTGCCAGCAGCGACCTAAGCGGGAGCCGCTCGAATACGCAGTATTTT	CASSDLSGSRSNTQYF
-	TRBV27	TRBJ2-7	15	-	TGTGCCAGCAGTCCCCAGCCGGAGGGTAACTACGAGCAGTACTTC	CASSPQPEGNYEQYF
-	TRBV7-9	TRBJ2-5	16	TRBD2	TGTGCCAGCAGCTTAGGGGCTAGCGGGAGGATTGAGACCCAGTACTTC	CASSLGASGRIETQYF
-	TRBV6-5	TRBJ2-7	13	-	TGTGCCAGCAGCTATCCTGACAACTACGAGCAGTACTTC	CASSYPDNYEQYF
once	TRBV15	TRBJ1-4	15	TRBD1	TGTGCCACCAAACGTCCGGGACAGTTGTCTGAAAAACTGTTTTTT	CATKRPGQLSEKLFF
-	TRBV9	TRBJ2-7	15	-	TGTGCCAGCAGCCTAAGATCAGGGGATTCCTACGAGCAGTACTTC	CASSLRSGDSYEQYF
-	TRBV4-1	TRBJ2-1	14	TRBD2	TGCGCCAGCAGCCATAGCGGGAGAGGGAATGAGCAGTTCTTC	CASSHSGRGNEQFF
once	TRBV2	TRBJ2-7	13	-	TGTGCCAGCAGGGGTCGGGGTTCCTACGAGCAGTACTTC	CASRGRGSYEQYF
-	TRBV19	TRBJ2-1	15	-	TGTGCCACCGCCCCCGGGACCTCGGGAAACAATGAGCAGTTCTTC	CATAPGTSGNNEQFF
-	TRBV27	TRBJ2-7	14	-	TGTGCCAGCAGTGCAGGGTCCCCGTCCTACGAGCAGTACTTC	CASSAGSPSYEQYF
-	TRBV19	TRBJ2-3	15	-	TGTGCCAGTAGTATAAAGGGGTGGGAGACAGATACGCAGTATTTT	CASSIKGWETDTQYF
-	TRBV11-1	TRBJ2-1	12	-	TGTGCCAGCAGCTTAGTATCCCCCGAGCAGTTCTTC	CASSLVSPEQFF
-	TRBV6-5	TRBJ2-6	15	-	TGTGCCAGCAGTCTTATGCGGTCTGGGGCCAACGTCCTGACTTTC	CASSLMRSGANVLTF
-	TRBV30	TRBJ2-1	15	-	TGTGCCTGGACCCTGATTACTTTCTGGACGAATGAGCAGTTCTTC	CAWTLITFWTNEQFF
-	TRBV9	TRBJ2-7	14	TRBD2	TGTGCCAGCAGCCGGACTAGCGGGTCCTACGAGCAGTACTTC	CASSRTSGSYEQYF
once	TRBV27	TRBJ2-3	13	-	TGTGCCAGCAGTTTCGGTAGGGGGGATACGCAGTATTTT	CASSFGRGDTQYF
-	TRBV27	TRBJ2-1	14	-	TGTGCCAGCAGTTCCGGGGGTTCCTACAATGAGCAGTTCTTC	CASSSGGSYNEQFF
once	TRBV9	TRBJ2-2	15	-	TGTGCCAGCAGCCCGGGACTCGTGGAGACCGGGGAGCTGTTTTTT	CASSPGLVETGELFF
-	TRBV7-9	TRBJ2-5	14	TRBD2	TGTGCCAGCAGCGAGACTAGCGGGCAAGAGACCCAGTACTTC	CASSETSGQETQYF
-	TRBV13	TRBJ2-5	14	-	TGTGCCAGCAGCCCCTCCGAGGGGATGGAGACCCAGTACTTC	CASSPSEGMETQYF
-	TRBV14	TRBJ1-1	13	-	TGTGCCAGCAGCCAAACAGATTGGGATGAAGCTTTCTTT	CASSQTDWDEAFF
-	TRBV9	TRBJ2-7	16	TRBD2	TGTGCCAGCAGTCACCCGATAGCGGGAGGGCCGTACGAGCAGTACTTC	CASSHPIAGGPYEQYF
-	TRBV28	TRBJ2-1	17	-	TGTGCCAGCAGTTTAGACCCTCAGGTCGGGTCCTACAATGAGCAGTTCTTC	CASSLDPQVGSYNEQFF
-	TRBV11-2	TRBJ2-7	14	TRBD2	TGTGCCAGCAGCTCGGGACTAGCGTTAAACGAGCAGTACTTC	CASSSGLALNEQYF
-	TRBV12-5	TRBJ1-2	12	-	TGTGCTAGTGGTGCCCGGGGGATTGGCTACACCTTC	CASGARGIGYTF